The entry below gives a single T cell receptor beta chain sequence along with its context. Antigen specificity is unknown. Generated by immunoSEQ multiplex PCR, the TCRdb table keeps only in-frame clones and is missing some. The data show roughly 100,000 clones, approximately 93% seen once. Looked up from germline, CDR1 is SGDLS and CDR2 is YYNGEE. V was cut by 0 bases and J by 0 bases, with 13 bases left in between. The CDR3 is 17 residues long. This specimen belongs to a study of OX40 agonist ivuxolimab in advanced cancers. Study results and caveats: Not determined was the antigen specificity of the expanded peripheral T cells.

V gene TRBV9 combines with J gene TRBJ2-1; possibly TRBD2 for D (6 bases). The sequence was obtained from an adult with an advanced solid tumor such as melanoma, head and neck, liver or kidney cancer. The specimen comprised CD4+ or CD8+ T cells sorted from blood, sampled in a trial of the OX40 agonist ivuxolimab. CDR3 amino acids: CASSVVASANSYNEQFF. CDR3 coding DNA: TGTGCCAGCAGCGTAGTCGCTAGCGCGAACTCCTACAATGAGCAGTTCTTC.